One and the same sample provided the 12 T cell receptor beta chains below, sequenced in a study of blood T cell repertoires in COVID-19. Method: immunoSEQ multiplex PCR; TCRdb's copy keeps in-frame clones and lacks some. The table has fewer than 40,000 clones, 75% to 85% seen once; the top ten hold 8% to 10%. Sequenced: peripheral blood. These receptors all stem from a human donor in a cohort sampled during active COVID-19.

This clone was found a few times. The chain carries TRBV6-5 and TRBJ1-1; D is perhaps TRBD1 (5 bases). The CDR3 extends over 15 amino acids. V was trimmed by 2 bases and J by 5 bases, leaving 15 bases between them. Germline values: CDR1 MNHEY, CDR2 SVGAGI. The CDR3 sequence is CASSYAQGIGTEAFF. The DNA for the CDR3 is TGTGCCAGCAGTTACGCCCAGGGTATTGGGACTGAAGCTTTCTTT.

The chain links TRBV7-2 to TRBJ2-2; maybe TRBD1 (6 bases). The CDR3 length is 14 residues. Germline V gene lookup returns CDR1 SGHTA and CDR2 FQGNSA. V shed 2 bases and J shed 7 bases, with 11 bases lying between them. This CDR3 is CASSLQGWNGELFF. For the CDR3, the DNA is TGTGCCAGCAGCTTACAGGGGTGGAACGGGGAGCTGTTTTTT.

This rearrangement joins TRBV7-9 to TRBJ2-4, with D maybe TRBD1 (6 bases). Germline loops: CDR1 SEHNR, CDR2 FQNEAQ (reference sequence). Deletions cut 1 base from V and 0 bases from J, with 13 bases between. The CDR3 loop spans 17 amino acids. CDR3 loop: CASSLGGTYLAKNIQYF. The CDR3 DNA is TGTGCCAGCAGCTTAGGGGGGACATACTTAGCCAAAAACATTCAGTACTTC.

This chain's CDR3 is CASSTGGTEAFF. In DNA form, the CDR3 reads TGTGCCAGCAGCACAGGGGGGACTGAAGCTTTCTTT. V is TRBV3-1 (or the pseudogene TRBV3-2) and J is TRBJ1-1; 8 bases are shared with TRBD1. This CDR3 has 12 amino acids. Germline values: CDR1 LGHDT, CDR2 YNNKEL (reference sequence). J lost 5 bases, V lost 5 bases, and 1 base had no gene match.

The chain employs TRBV29-1 and TRBJ2-7; 10 nucleotides match TRBD1. J lost 3 bases, V lost 6 bases, and 11 bases had no gene match. In germline, CDR1 is SQVTM, CDR2 ANQGSEA. This CDR3 region has 15 residues. CDR3 sequence (DNA): TGCAGCGTCGCGCAGGGACAGGGGAATAACTACGAGCAGTACTTC. This encodes CSVAQGQGNNYEQYF.

V is TRBV29-1 and J is TRBJ1-1; maybe TRBD1 (5 bases). CDR1 is SQVTM, CDR2 ANQGSEA, per germline. V lost 7 bases, J lost 2 bases, and 17 bases lay in between. This CDR3 comprises 14 residues. The CDR3 reads CSAGVGAGNTEAFF. CDR3 DNA: TGCAGCGCGGGGGTGGGTGCGGGAAACACTGAAGCTTTCTTT.

The rearrangement joins TRBV5-4 to TRBJ2-1, with 8 positions matching TRBD2. J was trimmed by 3 bases and V by 4 bases; bases with no gene match: 6. The germline V gene has CDR1 SGHNT and CDR2 YYREEE (reference sequence). The CDR3 covers 15 residues. The CDR3 sequence is CASSLESGGYNEQFF. The CDR3 coding sequence is TGTGCCAGCAGCCTTGAGAGCGGGGGCTACAATGAGCAGTTCTTC.

The V call is TRBV4-2, the J call TRBJ1-6; 8 positions agree with TRBD1. The junction had 22 bases not matched to a gene; V was cut back by 0 bases and J by 9 bases. Germline CDR1 and CDR2: LGHNA and YNFKEQ. The CDR3 has 21 residues. Here the CDR3 reads CASSQDRPLETGANVGSPLHF. CDR3 bases: TGTGCCAGCAGCCAAGATAGACCCCTGGAGACAGGGGCCAACGTGGGTTCACCCCTCCACTTT.

This clone has a single count. The V and J genes are TRBV3-1 (or the pseudogene TRBV3-2) and TRBJ1-2; D is perhaps TRBD1 (6 bases). CDR3 length equals 14 residues. Germline values: CDR1 LGHDT, CDR2 YNNKEL (reference sequence). V gave up 10 bases and J gave up 3 bases, with 18 bases separating them. As DNA, the CDR3 is TGTGCCACCTACACTCCGGGACACCACTATGGCTACACCTTC. It codes for CATYTPGHHYGYTF.

The chain employs TRBV11-2 and TRBJ2-4; a weak D match, TRBD1 (6 bases). CDR3 length: 15 amino acids. Trimming cost V 6 bases and J 0 bases, with 12 bases left between them. CDR1 and CDR2 (germline): SGHAT, FQNNGV. In DNA form, the CDR3 reads TGTGCCAGCAGATCCCCGACAGGAGCCAAAAACATTCAGTACTTC. Its translation: CASRSPTGAKNIQYF.

V is TRBV5-1 and J is TRBJ1-2, with 8 bases matching TRBD1. CDR1 is SGHRS, CDR2 YFSETQ, per germline. Trimming removed 3 bases from V and 5 bases from J; junction bases left unmatched: 9. The CDR3 has 15 residues. The CDR3 here is CASSSAGGLSYGYTF. In nucleotides, the CDR3 is TGCGCCAGCAGCTCTGCAGGGGGCTTATCGTATGGCTACACCTTC.

This clone has more than one count but fewer than ten. The chain uses TRBV12-5 and TRBJ2-6; no reliable D call. Germline V gives CDR1 LGHNT, CDR2 FRNRAP. This CDR3 contains 15 residues. Trimming pared 3 bases from V and 0 bases from J, leaving 6 bases between. The chain's CDR3 is CASGFFSSGANVLTF. DNA of the CDR3: TGTGCTAGTGGTTTTTTCAGCTCTGGGGCCAACGTCCTGACTTTC. Complete variable domain (other parts from reference TRBV12-5 and TRBJ2-6): DARVTQTPRHKVTEMGQEVTMRCQPILGHNTVFWYRQTMMQGLELLAYFRNRAPLDDSGMPKDRFSAEMPDATLATLKIQPSEPRDSAVYFCASGFFSSGANVLTFGAGSRLTVL.